The source of this T cell receptor beta chain is a study of control samples from healthy donors and cancer patients. Libraries were prepared by immunoSEQ multiplex PCR; TCRdb keeps only in-frame clonotypes and omits some of them. The data contain fewer than 200,000 clones, 94% of them singletons. Germline CDR1 reads SNHLY; CDR2 reads FYNNEI. The length of the CDR3 is 15 residues. With 3 bases removed from V and 2 bases from J, the gap between germline ends came to 11 bases. The specimen was PBMCs. This rearrangement joins TRBV2 to TRBJ1-3; D is ambiguous. The sequence was obtained from a man aged 55 to 69 with colorectal cancer. This CDR3 reads CASSDWGRTGNTIYF. The CDR3 nucleotides are TGTGCCAGCAGTGATTGGGGTCGGACTGGAAACACCATATATTTT.